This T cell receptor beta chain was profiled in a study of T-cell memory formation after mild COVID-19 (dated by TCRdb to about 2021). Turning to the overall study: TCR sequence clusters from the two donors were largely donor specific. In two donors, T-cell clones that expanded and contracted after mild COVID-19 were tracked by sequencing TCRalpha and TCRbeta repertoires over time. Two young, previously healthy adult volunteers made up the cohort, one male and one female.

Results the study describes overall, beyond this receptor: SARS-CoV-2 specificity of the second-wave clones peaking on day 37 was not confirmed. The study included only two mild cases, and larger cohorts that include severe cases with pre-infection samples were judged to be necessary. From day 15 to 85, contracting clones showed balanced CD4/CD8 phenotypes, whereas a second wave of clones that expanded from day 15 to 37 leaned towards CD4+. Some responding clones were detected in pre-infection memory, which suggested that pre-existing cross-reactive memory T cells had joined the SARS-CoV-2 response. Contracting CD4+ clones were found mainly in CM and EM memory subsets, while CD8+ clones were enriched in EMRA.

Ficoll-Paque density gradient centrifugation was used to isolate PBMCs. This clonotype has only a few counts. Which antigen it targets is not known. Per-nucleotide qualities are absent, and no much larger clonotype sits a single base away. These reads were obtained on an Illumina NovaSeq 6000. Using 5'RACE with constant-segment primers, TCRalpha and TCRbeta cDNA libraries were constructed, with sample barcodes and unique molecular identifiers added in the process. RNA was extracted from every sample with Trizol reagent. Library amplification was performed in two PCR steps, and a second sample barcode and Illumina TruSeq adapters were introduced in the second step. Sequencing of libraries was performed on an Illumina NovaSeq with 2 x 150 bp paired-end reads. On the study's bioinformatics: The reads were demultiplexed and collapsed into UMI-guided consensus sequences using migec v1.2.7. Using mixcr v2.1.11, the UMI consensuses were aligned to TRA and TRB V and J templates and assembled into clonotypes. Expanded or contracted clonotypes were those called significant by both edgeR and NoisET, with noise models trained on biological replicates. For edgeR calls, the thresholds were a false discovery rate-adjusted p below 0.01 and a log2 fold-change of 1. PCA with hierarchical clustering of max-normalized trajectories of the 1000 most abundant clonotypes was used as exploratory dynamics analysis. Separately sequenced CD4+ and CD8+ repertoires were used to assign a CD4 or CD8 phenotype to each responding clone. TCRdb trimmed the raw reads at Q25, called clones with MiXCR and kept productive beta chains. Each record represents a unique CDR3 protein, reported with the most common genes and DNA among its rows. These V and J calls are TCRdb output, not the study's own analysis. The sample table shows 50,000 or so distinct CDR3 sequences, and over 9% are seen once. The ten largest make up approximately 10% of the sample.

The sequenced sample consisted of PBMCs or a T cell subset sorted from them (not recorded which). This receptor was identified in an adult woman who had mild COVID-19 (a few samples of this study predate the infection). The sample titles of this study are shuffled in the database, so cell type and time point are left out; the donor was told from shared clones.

The CDR3 protein is CASTLAGNTDTQYF. The bases are TGCGCCAGCACCCTAGCGGGAAACACAGATACGCAGTATTTT. Recombination linked TRBV5-1 to TRBJ2-3; TRBD2 matches 9 bases in the middle. The CDR3 numbers 14 residues from cysteine through phenylalanine. The CDR3 DNA has 42 bases and is translated from base 1. For CDR1 and CDR2, the germline V gene lists SGHRS and YFSETQ. V loses 6 bases at its end and J loses 2 bases; junction bases beyond the gene matches: 4.